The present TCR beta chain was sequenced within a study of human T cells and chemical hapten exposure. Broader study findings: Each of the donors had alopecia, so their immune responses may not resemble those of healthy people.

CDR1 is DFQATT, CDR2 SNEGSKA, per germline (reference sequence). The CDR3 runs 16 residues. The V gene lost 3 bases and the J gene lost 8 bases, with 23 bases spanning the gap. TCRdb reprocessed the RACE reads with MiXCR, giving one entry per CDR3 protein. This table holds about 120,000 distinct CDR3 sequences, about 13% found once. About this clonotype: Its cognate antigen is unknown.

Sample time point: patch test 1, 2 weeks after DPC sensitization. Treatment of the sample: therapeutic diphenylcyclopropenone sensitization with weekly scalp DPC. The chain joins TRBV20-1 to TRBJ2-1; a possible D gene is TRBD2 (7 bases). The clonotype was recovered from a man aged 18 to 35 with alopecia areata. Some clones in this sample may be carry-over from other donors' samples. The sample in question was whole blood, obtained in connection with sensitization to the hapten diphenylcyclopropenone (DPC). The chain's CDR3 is CSASMGAGALWDEQFF. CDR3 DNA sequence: TGCAGTGCTAGTATGGGCGCGGGGGCCCTTTGGGATGAGCAGTTCTTC.